One sample yielded the 17 T cell receptor beta chains listed below, sequenced in a study of T cells after yellow fever vaccination. TCRdb analysed the 5' RACE reads with MiXCR anew, one entry per CDR3 protein. Of some 320,000 distinct CDR3 sequences listed, roughly 8.7% are singletons. The sequenced sample was PBMCs, obtained on the day of the first yellow fever vaccination. All receptors come from a man in his late teens or twenties who received the YFV17D yellow fever vaccine.

A few counts support this clonotype. The chain recombines TRBV5-6 with TRBJ1-1; 7 positions match TRBD1. Germline-derived CDR1 and CDR2 are SGHDT and YYEEEE. V shed 4 bases and J 0 bases; nucleotides not matched to a gene: 6. The CDR3 runs 15 residues. Here the CDR3 DNA reads TGTGCCAGCAGCCCCGACAGGGCTTTGAACACTGAAGCTTTCTTT. Amino acids: CASSPDRALNTEAFF.

This clonotype was seen a few times. V usage is TRBV6-4 and J usage is TRBJ1-5; D not resolved. Trimming removed 9 bases from V and 6 bases from J, with 18 bases in between. This CDR3 contains 14 residues. Per the germline V gene, CDR1 is MRHNA and CDR2 is SNTAGT. The CDR3 loop reads CARTYQRPAQPQHF. The CDR3 nucleotides are TGTGCCAGGACTTACCAAAGGCCGGCTCAGCCCCAGCATTTT.

This clonotype was detected only a few times. The V call is TRBV5-4, the J call TRBJ1-4; D ambiguous. The V gene lost 4 bases and the J gene lost 7 bases, with 14 bases spanning the gap. The CDR3 runs to 14 residues. Germline values: CDR1 SGHNT, CDR2 YYREEE (reference sequence). The CDR3 DNA reads TGTGCCAGCAGCCGTCAGACCGCGAGTGAAAAACTGTTTTTT. Translating it yields CASSRQTASEKLFF.

The V call is TRBV29-1, the J call TRBJ1-2; possibly TRBD1 for D (5 bases). CDR1 is SQVTM and CDR2 is ANQGSEA in the germline V gene. V lost 5 bases and J lost 8, with 15 bases in between. CDR3 length equals 12 residues. The CDR3 loop reads CSVSRALGGYTF. In nucleotides, the CDR3 is TGCAGCGTTAGCAGGGCCCTAGGCGGCTACACCTTC.

The chain combines TRBV7-8 with TRBJ1-5; D may be TRBD1 (5 bases). Trimming pared 0 bases from V and 7 bases from J, leaving 22 bases between. The length of the CDR3 is 18 residues. Germline lookup yields CDR1 SGHVS and CDR2 FQNEAQ. DNA for the CDR3: TGTGCCAGCAGCTTAGCGGTTTCGCGTTGGGGGATACGACAGCCCCAGCATTTT. It codes for CASSLAVSRWGIRQPQHF.

This clonotype showed up just a few times. This chain links TRBV5-1 with TRBJ2-1; 11 nucleotides line up with TRBD2. The V segment lost 4 bases and the J segment 7 bases; nucleotides outside the gene matches: 4. The CDR3 length is 14 residues. Looked up from germline, CDR1 is SGHRS and CDR2 is YFSETQ. This chain's CDR3 is CASSISGGDNEQFF. CDR3 DNA: TGCGCCAGCAGCATTAGCGGGGGGGATAATGAGCAGTTCTTC.

This clonotype appeared a few times. This chain uses TRBV20-1 with TRBJ2-7, with D perhaps matching TRBD1 (7 bases). Germline V gene sequence: CDR1 DFQATT, CDR2 SNEGSKA (reference sequence). The germline V and J ends were trimmed by 7 bases and 1 base, with 14 bases remaining between them. The CDR3 runs to 13 residues. The CDR3 bases are TGCAGTGTTGCGGGACAGCCATCCTACGAGCAGTACGTC. It translates to CSVAGQPSYEQYV.

This clonotype was seen only a few times. The chain joins TRBV27 to TRBJ2-7; D ambiguous. This CDR3 region has 14 residues. Germline V CDR1 and CDR2: MNHEY, SMNVEV (reference sequence). V was pared by 2 bases and J by 1 base, with 9 bases between. This CDR3 reads CASSLIDPSYEQYF. DNA for the CDR3: TGTGCCAGCAGTTTAATTGATCCTTCCTACGAGCAGTACTTC.

This clonotype has more than one count but fewer than ten. The chain recombines TRBV5-1 with TRBJ1-6; no clear D. CDR3 length: 14 residues. Germline-derived CDR1 and CDR2 are SGHRS and YFSETQ. The ends were cut back, 5 bases at V and 5 bases at J, with 11 bases in the middle. CDR3 sequence (DNA): TGCGCCAGCAGAGACGGATCGGATAATTCACCCCTCCACTTT. This translates into CASRDGSDNSPLHF.

This sequence joins TRBV20-1 and TRBJ1-5; 8 bases align to TRBD1. There are 15 residues in the CDR3. The germline V gene has CDR1 DFQATT and CDR2 SNEGSKA (reference sequence). Trimming cost V 0 bases and J 4 bases; bases outside gene matches: 5. The DNA for the CDR3 is TGCAGTGCTAGAGAAACAGGGGGGATTAATCAGCCCCAGCATTTT. Protein: CSARETGGINQPQHF.

This clonotype has more than one count but fewer than ten. The genes are TRBV5-1 and TRBJ2-2; D is perhaps TRBD1 (5 bases). Trimming pared 4 bases from V and 0 bases from J, leaving 13 bases between. This CDR3 region has 16 residues. Germline CDR1 reads SGHRS; CDR2 reads YFSETQ. CDR3 coding DNA: TGCGCCAGCAGCCTAACGACAGTTTCGAACACCGGGGAGCTGTTTTTT. As protein: CASSLTTVSNTGELFF.

The rearrangement links TRBV5-4 to TRBJ2-6, with D possibly matching TRBD2 (5 bases). Germline assignment: CDR1 SGHNT and CDR2 YYREEE (reference sequence). The CDR3 covers 15 residues. The V end was cut by 4 bases, the J end by 7 bases, with 15 bases between. The CDR3 DNA is TGTGCCAGCAGCCCCCTCCAGTCGGGAGCCAACGTCCTGACTTTC. It yields the protein CASSPLQSGANVLTF.

The J gene is TRBJ1-1, the V gene TRBV15; D not resolved. CDR3 length: 15 amino acids. V shed 0 bases and J shed 0 bases, with 8 bases lying between them. Germline V gives CDR1 LNHNV, CDR2 YYDKDF (reference sequence). This CDR3 reads CATSRDAGMNTEAFF. The DNA of the CDR3 is TGTGCCACCAGCAGAGATGCTGGGATGAACACTGAAGCTTTCTTT. The variable domain in full, with the rest retrieved from reference TRBV15 and TRBJ1-1, is DAMVIQNPRYQVTQFGKPVTLSCSQTLNHNVMYWYQQKSSQAPKLLFHYYDKDFNNEADTPDNFQSRRPNTSFCFLDIRSPGLGDTAMYLCATSRDAGMNTEAFFGQGTRLTVV.

This clonotype has more than one count but fewer than ten. The chain uses TRBV4-1 and TRBJ1-1; D gene ambiguous. V was trimmed by 1 base and J by 10 bases, leaving 13 bases between them. The germline V gene has CDR1 MGHRA and CDR2 YSYEKL. This CDR3 contains 13 residues. The CDR3 DNA sequence: TGCGCCAGCAGCCAAGCACTAGGATGGGGAGCTTTCTTT. Protein: CASSQALGWGAFF.

The chain carries TRBV12-3 or TRBV12-4 and TRBJ2-2, with D maybe TRBD2 (6 bases). This CDR3 spans 16 amino acids. V was cut by 7 bases and J by 2 bases, with 17 bases left in between. This CDR3 is CASIPRRGANTGELFF. The CDR3 DNA sequence: TGTGCCAGCATCCCCCGGCGCGGGGCAAACACCGGGGAGCTGTTTTTT.

This clonotype has more than one count but fewer than ten. This sequence joins TRBV27 and TRBJ2-2; TRBD2 might be the D (6 bases). V dropped 8 bases and J dropped 4 bases, with 11 bases sitting between them. CDR1 and CDR2 from the germline V gene are MNHEY and SMNVEV (reference sequence). The CDR3 is made up of 13 amino acids. The CDR3 DNA is TGTGCCAGCGGAGGGGAACGCACCGGGGAGCTGTTTTTT. Translation gives CASGGERTGELFF.

This clonotype was counted only a few times. This chain joins TRBV10-3 and TRBJ1-5; tentatively, D is TRBD1 (5 bases). The germline gives CDR1 ENHRY, CDR2 SYGVKD. V was pared by 1 base and J by 0 bases, with 10 bases between. The CDR3 loop spans 16 amino acids. In nucleotides, the CDR3 is TGTGCCATCAGTGAGTTTGGGACTTATAGCAATCAGCCCCAGCATTTT. The encoded protein is CAISEFGTYSNQPQHF.